The rows below give T cell receptor beta chains drawn from one sample of a study of shared clonotypes between healthy human individuals. Clones were read by immunoSEQ multiplex PCR, and TCRdb kept only the in-frame ones, dropping some. The sample gives 1.5 million to 2.5 million clones, about 95% of which show up once; 1.2% is in the top ten. Sequences were obtained from naive CD8+ T cells sorted from blood. Every receptor here comes from a man aged 18 to 30 in good health. CDR3s include the opening cysteine and the closing phenylalanine or tryptophan. The D gene is left open where the match is weak. Size values are once, few and many counts, or a class for expanded clones, and some rows have none.

>.|TRBJ2-1|.|TRBV19
TGTGCCAGTAGTATGATGATCGGTGACAATGAGCAGTTCTTC
CASSMMIGDNEQFF
>.|TRBJ2-2|.|TRBV28
TGTGCCAGCAGCCGTGACAGGGAGGGGACCGGGGAGCTGTTTTTT
CASSRDREGTGELFF
>.|TRBJ2-1|TRBD1|TRBV6-6
TGTGCCAGCAGTTACCAGATGACAGGGATTTTCGATGAGCAGTTCTTC
CASSYQMTGIFDEQFF
>.|TRBJ1-5|.|TRBV4-1
TGCGCCAGCAGCCCCCGGGCAGGGTTTTCTCAGCCCCAGCATTTT
CASSPRAGFSQPQHF
>once|TRBJ1-1|.|TRBV4-1
TGCGCCAGCAGCCAAGATTTTACCGGGGGCACTGAAGCTTTCTTT
CASSQDFTGGTEAFF
>.|TRBJ1-5|.|TRBV30
TGTGCCCGGAGCCGGGGGGGCCAGCCCCAGCATTTT
CARSRGGQPQHF
>.|TRBJ1-1|TRBD1|TRBV28
TGTGCCAGCAGTTTAGGGACAGGCCCTGAAGCTTTCTTT
CASSLGTGPEAFF
>.|TRBJ2-5|.|TRBV6-6
TGTGCCAGCAGTTACAAGAGACAAGAGACCCAGTACTTC
CASSYKRQETQYF
>.|TRBJ1-1|.|TRBV5-1
TGCGCCAGCAGCTTGGGGACAAGCCAGACTGCTTACACTGAAGCTTTCTTT
CASSLGTSQTAYTEAFF
>.|TRBJ2-5|.|TRBV30
TGTGCCTGGAGTGTAGGCGGGGAAGAGACCCAGTACTTC
CAWSVGGEETQYF
>.|TRBJ2-1|.|TRBV4-2
TGTGCCAGCAGCCAAGATCTGGGGCATGAGCAGTTCTTC
CASSQDLGHEQFF
>.|TRBJ1-4|TRBD1|TRBV28
TGTGCCACCTGGACAGGCTCAATGTATTTCCGTTTT
CATWTGSMYFRF
>.|TRBJ1-5|TRBD1|TRBV19
TGTGCCAGTAGTATTTCGGGCAGGGGGCTAAATAGCAATCAGCCCCAGCATTTT
CASSISGRGLNSNQPQHF
>.|TRBJ2-5|.|TRBV7-2
TGTGCCAGCAGCTCCGGGACGGTTCAAGAGACCCAGTACTTC
CASSSGTVQETQYF
>.|TRBJ1-2|.|TRBV11-2
TGTGCCAGCAGCGTCCAGGGGAACGGCCACACCTTC
CASSVQGNGHTF
>few|TRBJ1-6|.|TRBV11-2
TGTGCCAGCAGCTTAGACAGGGGTAATTCACCCCTCCACTTT
CASSLDRGNSPLHF
>once|TRBJ2-7|.|TRBV6-1
TGTGCCAGCAGTGAGAGGGACCCGGCGGTCTACGAGCAGTACTTC
CASSERDPAVYEQYF
>.|TRBJ2-7|.|TRBV7-6
TGTGCCAGCAGCATTGGGATCTCCTACGAGCAGTACTTC
CASSIGISYEQYF
>.|TRBJ2-7|TRBD1|TRBV5-1
TGCGCCAGCAGCTTGGCCCCGACAGGGTTTGGTGAGCAGTACTTC
CASSLAPTGFGEQYF
>once|TRBJ2-7|.|TRBV12-5
TGTGCTAGTGGTTTTCCCGAGAAGGGCTACGAGCAGTACTTC
CASGFPEKGYEQYF
>.|TRBJ2-5|TRBD1|TRBV6-5
TGTGCCAGCAGTTTAACAGGGGCTCAAGAGACCCAGTACTTC
CASSLTGAQETQYF
>.|TRBJ1-2|TRBD1|TRBV7-9
TGTGCCAGCAGCTCGGGACAGGGGATCTATGGCTACACCTTC
CASSSGQGIYGYTF
>.|TRBJ1-5|.|TRBV27
TGTGCCAGCAGTTTATCGTCGGGGGGGATTAATCAGCCCCAGCATTTT
CASSLSSGGINQPQHF